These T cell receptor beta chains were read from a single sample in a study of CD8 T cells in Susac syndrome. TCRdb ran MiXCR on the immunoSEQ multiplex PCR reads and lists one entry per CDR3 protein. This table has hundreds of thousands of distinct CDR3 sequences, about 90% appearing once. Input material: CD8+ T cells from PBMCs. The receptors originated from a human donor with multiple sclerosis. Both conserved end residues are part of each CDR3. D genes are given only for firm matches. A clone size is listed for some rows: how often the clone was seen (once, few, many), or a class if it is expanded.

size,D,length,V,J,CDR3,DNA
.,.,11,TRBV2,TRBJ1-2,CANRRGDGYTF,TGTGCCAACCGAAGGGGTGATGGCTACACCTTC
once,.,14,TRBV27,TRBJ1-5,CASSLYGPEQPQHF,TGTGCCAGCAGTTTATACGGCCCGGAACAGCCCCAGCATTTT
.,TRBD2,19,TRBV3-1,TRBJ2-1,CASSQEWGLAGGTYNEQFF,TGTGCCAGCAGCCAAGAGTGGGGACTAGCGGGGGGGACTTACAATGAGCAGTTCTTC
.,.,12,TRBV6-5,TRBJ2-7,CASSSTLEEQYF,TGTGCCAGCAGTTCTACTCTGGAGGAGCAGTACTTC
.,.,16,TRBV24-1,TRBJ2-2,CATSDLQGGSTGELFF,TGTGCCACCAGTGATTTACAGGGTGGGAGCACCGGGGAGCTGTTTTTT
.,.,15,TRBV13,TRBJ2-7,CASSQRGLTLYEQYF,TGTGCCAGCAGCCAACGGGGACTGACGCTCTACGAGCAGTACTTC
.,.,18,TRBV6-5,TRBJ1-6,CASSYGRESLPYNSPLHF,TGTGCCAGCAGTTACGGACGGGAGTCTCTACCCTATAATTCACCCCTCCACTTT
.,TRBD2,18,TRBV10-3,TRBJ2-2,CAISELPSGRSDTGELFF,TGTGCCATCAGTGAGTTGCCTAGCGGGAGGAGCGACACCGGGGAGCTGTTTTTT
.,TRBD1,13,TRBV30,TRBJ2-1,CACPRTGGNEQFF,TGTGCCTGCCCCAGGACAGGGGGCAATGAGCAGTTCTTC
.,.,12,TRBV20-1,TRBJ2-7,CSAREGRREQYF,TGCAGTGCTAGAGAAGGGCGGCGCGAGCAGTACTTC
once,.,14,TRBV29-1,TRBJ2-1,CSAEGFLGGYEQFF,TGCAGCGCCGAAGGTTTCCTTGGGGGTTATGAGCAGTTCTTC
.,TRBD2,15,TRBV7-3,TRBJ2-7,CASPCSGREDYEQYF,TGTGCCAGCCCCTGTAGCGGGAGGGAGGACTACGAGCAGTACTTC
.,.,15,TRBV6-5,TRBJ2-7,CASSYGRTSSYEQYF,TGTGCCAGCAGTTACGGACGGACAAGCTCCTACGAGCAGTACTTC